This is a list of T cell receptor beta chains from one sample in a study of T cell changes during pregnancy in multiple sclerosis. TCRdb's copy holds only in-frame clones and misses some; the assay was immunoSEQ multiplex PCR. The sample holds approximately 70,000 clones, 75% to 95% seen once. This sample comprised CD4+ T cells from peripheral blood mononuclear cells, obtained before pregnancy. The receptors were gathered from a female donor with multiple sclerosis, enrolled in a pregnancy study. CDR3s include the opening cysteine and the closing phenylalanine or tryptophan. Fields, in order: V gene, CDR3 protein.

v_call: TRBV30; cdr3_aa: CAWNNGGYGYTF
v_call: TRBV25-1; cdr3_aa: CASSLGLYNSPLHF
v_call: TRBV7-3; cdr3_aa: CASSPSGGQGGYTF
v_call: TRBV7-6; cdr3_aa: CASSSIAGALVEQFF
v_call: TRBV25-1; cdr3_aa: CASSGTGQHNSPLHF
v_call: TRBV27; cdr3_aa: CASSRTSTGGLGEAFF
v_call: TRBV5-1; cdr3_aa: CASSLERGAGYEQYF
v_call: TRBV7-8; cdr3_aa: CASSFDAWTFGHEQYF
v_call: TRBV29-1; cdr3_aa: CSVLLGTYEQYF
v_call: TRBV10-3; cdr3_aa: CAAKGTSGGNEQFF
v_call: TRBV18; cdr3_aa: CASSGGGDRSYEQYF
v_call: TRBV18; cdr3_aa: CASSPWTSGGGGSYNEQFF
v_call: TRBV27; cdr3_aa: CASGYRAYEQYF
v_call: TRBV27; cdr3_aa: CASSPRLAGNTGELFF
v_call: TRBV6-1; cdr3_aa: CASSDYPGQREFDEQFF
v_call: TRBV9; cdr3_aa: CASSGPGTSGANEQFF
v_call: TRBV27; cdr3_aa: CASTPLGGVINTQYF
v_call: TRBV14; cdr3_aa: CASSPFLADTQYF
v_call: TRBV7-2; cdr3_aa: CASTLTSGDYNEQFF
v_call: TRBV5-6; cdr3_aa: CASSLQGWGRTEAFF
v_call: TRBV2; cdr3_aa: CASRPRGSYNSPLHF
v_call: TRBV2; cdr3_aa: CASGDRKRGYTF
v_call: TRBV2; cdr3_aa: CASSRDISQPQHF
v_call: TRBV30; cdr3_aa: CASSLPRTLEDTQYF
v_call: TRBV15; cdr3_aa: CATSRISGVRYSNQPQHF
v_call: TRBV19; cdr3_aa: CASSIGQGGRGNEKLFF
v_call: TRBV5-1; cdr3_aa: CASSLTVENTEAFF
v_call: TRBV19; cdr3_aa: CASSITGGLTSPLHF
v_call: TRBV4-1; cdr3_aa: CASSQGSAPDEQFF